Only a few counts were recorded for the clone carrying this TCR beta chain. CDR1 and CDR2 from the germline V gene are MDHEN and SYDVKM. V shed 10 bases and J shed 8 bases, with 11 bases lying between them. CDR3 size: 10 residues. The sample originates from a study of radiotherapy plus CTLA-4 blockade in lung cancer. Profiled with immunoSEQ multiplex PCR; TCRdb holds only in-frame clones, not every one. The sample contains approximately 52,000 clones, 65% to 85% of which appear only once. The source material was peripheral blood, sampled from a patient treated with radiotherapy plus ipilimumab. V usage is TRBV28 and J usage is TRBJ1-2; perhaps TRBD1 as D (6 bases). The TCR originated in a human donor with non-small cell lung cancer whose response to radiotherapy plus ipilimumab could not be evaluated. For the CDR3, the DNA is TGTGCCACAGGGGCCTTAGGCTACACCTTC. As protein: CATGALGYTF.